A single sample gave rise to the 14 T cell receptor beta chains below, sequenced in a study of shared clonotypes between healthy human individuals. The protocol was immunoSEQ multiplex PCR, while the TCRdb copy is restricted to in-frame clones and leaves out a portion. The sample gives around 240,000 clones, just over 65% of which show up once; around 10% is in the top ten. The material sequenced was memory CD4+ T cells sorted from blood. As to subset: CD45RA-negative fraction. The receptors originated from a man aged 25-45 years in good health.

This clone has only a few counts. The chain employs TRBV19 and TRBJ2-7; no clear D gene. This CDR3 has 12 residues. V dropped 5 bases and J dropped 1 base, with 6 bases sitting between them. Germline V gene lookup returns CDR1 LNHDA and CDR2 SQIVND (reference sequence). CDR3 protein: CASSADSYEQYF. The CDR3 bases are TGTGCCAGTAGTGCGGATTCCTACGAGCAGTACTTC.

The chain links TRBV11-2 to TRBJ2-2, with 13 bases lining up with TRBD2. This CDR3 spans 19 amino acids. From germline, CDR1 is SGHAT and CDR2 FQNNGV. The V gene end was trimmed by 5 bases and the J gene end by 7 bases; junction bases not matched to a gene: 16. Here the CDR3 reads CASSQGGLAGAPIVGELFF. CDR3 sequence (DNA): TGTGCCAGCAGCCAAGGTGGACTAGCGGGAGCCCCTATCGTCGGGGAGCTGTTTTTT.

CDR3 coding DNA: TGCGCCAGCAGCGTCAATCCCAGACTAGCGGGAGAGACCCAGTACTTC. Protein: CASSVNPRLAGETQYF. The chain has TRBV5-1 and TRBJ2-5, with 10 bases that match TRBD2. The CDR3 runs to 16 residues. Germline lookup yields CDR1 SGHRS and CDR2 YFSETQ. V lost 4 bases and J lost 4; bases outside the gene matches: 10.

This chain connects TRBV6-1 to TRBJ2-7, with 7 positions matching TRBD1. Per the germline V gene, CDR1 is MNHNS and CDR2 is SASEGT. V gave up 6 bases and J gave up 0 bases; unmatched junction bases: 5. The CDR3 is 14 amino acids. The CDR3 sequence is CASSLGTDSYEQYF. CDR3 in DNA: TGTGCCAGCAGCCTTGGGACAGACTCCTACGAGCAGTACTTC.

About this clone itself: The sample has other DNA sequences that encode this CDR3 too. This sequence joins TRBV20-1 and TRBJ2-1, with D uncertain. CDR1 and CDR2 from the germline V gene are DFQATT and SNEGSKA (reference sequence). V was cut by 4 bases and J by 6 bases, with 7 bases left in between. CDR3 length equals 11 residues. CDR3 residues: CSAKPLNEQFF. The DNA of the CDR3 is TGCAGTGCTAAGCCGCTCAATGAGCAGTTCTTC.

In this sample, this clone turned up once. This CDR3 is CASQGSNQPQHF. CDR3 DNA: TGTGCCAGTCAGGGCTCCAATCAGCCCCAGCATTTT. The genes are TRBV28 and TRBJ1-5, with a weak D call TRBD1 (5 bases). Germline V gives CDR1 MDHEN, CDR2 SYDVKM. The CDR3 is made up of 12 amino acids. V lost 9 bases to trimming and J lost 3 bases, with 9 bases between them.

Ten or more counts support this clone. CDR3 in DNA: TGTGCCAGCAGGAGCCGTGGGGGCTACTATGGCTACACCTTC. Encoded protein: CASRSRGGYYGYTF. The chain combines TRBV6-5 with TRBJ1-2, with TRBD1 as a possible D gene (6 bases). The CDR3 is 14 residues long. The V end was cut by 6 bases, the J end by 3 bases, with 14 bases between. Germline CDR1 is MNHEY and CDR2 is SVGAGI.

The genes are TRBV28 and TRBJ2-5, with D possibly being TRBD2 (5 bases). The germline CDR1 and CDR2 sequences are MDHEN and SYDVKM. The CDR3 length is 14 residues. V was trimmed by 3 bases and J by 6 bases, leaving 14 bases between them. The CDR3 coding sequence is TGTGCCAGCAGTTTCGAAGTCACCGGGAAGACCCAGTACTTC. It specifies CASSFEVTGKTQYF.

The chain carries TRBV5-4 and TRBJ2-1, with 11 bases lining up with TRBD2. Trimming at V came to 4 bases and at J to 4 bases, leaving 4 bases not matched to a gene. Germline V gene lookup returns CDR1 SGHNT and CDR2 YYREEE (reference sequence). The CDR3 has 15 residues. Here the CDR3 reads CASSPGTSGYNEQFF. The CDR3 DNA sequence: TGTGCCAGCAGCCCTGGGACTAGCGGATACAATGAGCAGTTCTTC.

This CDR3 reads CASSVTPGLAGTTDTQYF. The CDR3, as DNA: TGTGCCAGCAGCGTTACCCCGGGACTAGCGGGAACCACAGATACGCAGTATTTT. This chain links TRBV9 with TRBJ2-3; TRBD2 aligns across 13 bases. V lost 2 bases to trimming and J lost 2 bases; unmatched junction nucleotides: 8. Germline V gives CDR1 SGDLS, CDR2 YYNGEE. The CDR3 loop spans 18 amino acids.

The chain couples TRBV18 to TRBJ2-7; D is undetermined. Germline assignment: CDR1 KGHSH and CDR2 LQKENI. Trimming took off 5 bases at V and 3 bases at J, with 14 bases between the two ends. CDR3 length: 14 amino acids. The CDR3 here is CASSEGPIVYEQYF. The CDR3 nucleotides are TGTGCCAGCTCAGAAGGGCCCATTGTCTACGAGCAGTACTTC.

The rearrangement links TRBV5-1 to TRBJ2-7, with D hard to call. This CDR3 region has 16 residues. Germline-derived CDR1 and CDR2 are SGHRS and YFSETQ. Trimming shortened V by 0 bases and J by 7 bases, and 20 bases separated the two germline ends. The chain's CDR3 is CASSLVGSAPPLEQYF. CDR3 sequence (DNA): TGCGCCAGCAGCTTGGTGGGCTCGGCGCCCCCCCTTGAGCAGTACTTC.

The chain combines TRBV6-6 with TRBJ2-7; maybe TRBD2 (6 bases). From germline, CDR1 is MNHNY and CDR2 SVGAGI (reference sequence). With 4 bases removed from V and 0 bases from J, the gap between germline ends came to 10 bases. The CDR3 has 14 residues. CDR3 residues: CASSSGANSYEQYF. The CDR3 nucleotides are TGTGCCAGCAGTTCGGGAGCAAACTCCTACGAGCAGTACTTC.

The V gene is TRBV5-8, the J gene TRBJ1-1; D gene unclear. This CDR3 region has 12 residues. The V end was cut by 1 base, the J end by 5 bases, with 6 bases between. Germline-derived CDR1 and CDR2 are SGHTS and YDEGEE. The DNA of the CDR3 is TGTGCCAGCAGCTTGCGGACGACTGAAGCTTTCTTT. It translates to CASSLRTTEAFF.